Following are 18 T cell receptor beta chains from one sample sequenced in a study of post-analysis software for immune sequencing data. Study-level findings and limits: Elevated frequency relative to controls characterized several TRBV segments in patients, TRBV5-6, TRBV5-1 and TRBV20-1 among them.

Included in the TCR beta cDNA libraries were unique molecular identifiers. TCRdb processed the PCR reads anew with MiXCR; each CDR3 protein has one entry. The sample has 450,000 to 700,000 distinct CDR3 sequences; roughly two fifths are singletons. Their specific antigens are unknown. Sequenced material: blood. The receptors originated from a girl between 10 and 17 years old with multiple sclerosis.

V usage is TRBV12-3 or TRBV12-4 and J usage is TRBJ2-6; D is undetermined. The CDR3 consists of 15 residues. The V end was cut by 4 bases, the J end by 4 bases, with 11 bases between. This chain's CDR3 is CASSSWARGANVLTF. DNA for the CDR3: TGTGCCAGCAGTTCCTGGGCACGCGGGGCCAACGTCCTGACTTTC.

The chain links TRBV7-2 to TRBJ2-1; D not resolved. The CDR3 is made up of 15 amino acids. In germline, CDR1 is SGHTA, CDR2 FQGNSA. V gave up 6 bases and J gave up 5 bases, with 17 bases separating them. The CDR3 loop is CASRFGWAEHNEQFF. The CDR3 DNA is TGTGCCAGCAGATTTGGATGGGCGGAGCACAATGAGCAGTTCTTC.

The chain has TRBV6-5 and TRBJ1-4; D gene ambiguous. V shed 11 bases and J shed 0 bases, with 10 bases lying between them. Germline CDR1 and CDR2: MNHEY and SVGAGI. CDR3 length: 13 amino acids. CDR3 region: CAAGMATNEKLFF. CDR3 nucleotide sequence: TGTGCCGCGGGAATGGCAACTAATGAAAAACTGTTTTTT.

The chain links TRBV13 to TRBJ1-1; D unresolved. CDR1 and CDR2 (germline): PRHDT, FYEKMQ (reference sequence). CDR3 length: 14 residues. V was cut by 1 base and J by 4 bases, with 10 bases left in between. CDR3: CASSLAWVGTEAFF. Written as DNA, the CDR3 is TGTGCCAGCAGCTTAGCATGGGTTGGCACTGAAGCTTTCTTT.

V gene TRBV12-3 or TRBV12-4 combines with J gene TRBJ2-7; 9 bases agree with TRBD2. The CDR3 length is 12 residues. V trimming: 6 bases; J trimming: 11 bases; junction bases outside the gene matches: 8. CDR3 region: CASSERLADEYF. The CDR3 DNA is TGTGCCAGCAGCGAGAGACTAGCGGATGAGTACTTC.

The genes are TRBV24-1 and TRBJ2-3; 7 positions match TRBD1. V was clipped by 0 bases and J by 5 bases; unmatched bases: 4. The CDR3 consists of 15 residues. Germline V lookup: CDR1 KGHDR, CDR2 SFDVKD. For the CDR3, the DNA is TGTGCCACCAGTGATTTGCTAGGGGACAGAGATACGCAGTATTTT. Translation gives CATSDLLGDRDTQYF.

This clonotype appeared a few times. The genes are TRBV5-1 and TRBJ2-7, with D perhaps TRBD1 (5 bases). Per the germline V gene, CDR1 is SGHRS and CDR2 is YFSETQ. The germline V and J ends were trimmed by 2 bases and 2 bases, with 17 bases remaining between them. This CDR3 has 16 amino acids. The CDR3 reads CASSFELRTPAYEQYF. The CDR3 coding sequence is TGCGCCAGCAGCTTCGAGCTCCGGACACCGGCCTACGAGCAGTACTTC.

The V and J genes are TRBV20-1 and TRBJ2-7, with 8 bases identical to TRBD1. V lost 6 bases and J lost 2; bases outside the gene matches: 3. The CDR3 extends over 12 amino acids. Germline V gives CDR1 DFQATT, CDR2 SNEGSKA (reference sequence). The CDR3 here is CSAGTGTYEQYF. The CDR3 DNA follows: TGCAGTGCCGGGACAGGAACCTACGAGCAGTACTTC.

Only a few counts were recorded for this clonotype. J is TRBJ1-2 and V is TRBV18; 12 nucleotides agree with TRBD1. CDR1 and CDR2 from the germline V gene are KGHSH and LQKENI. The CDR3 length is 17 residues. V lost 0 bases and J lost 2; bases outside the gene matches: 4. The CDR3 loop reads CASSPPTGTGGNYGYTF. CDR3 nucleotides: TGTGCCAGCTCACCACCGACCGGGACAGGGGGCAACTATGGCTACACCTTC.

The sample holds a few counts of this clonotype. This sequence joins TRBV12-3 or TRBV12-4 and TRBJ1-2; no reliable D call. V lost 9 bases and J 5 bases, leaving 19 bases between the germline ends. The CDR3 is 14 residues long. The chain's CDR3 is CASNSPSGKYGYTF. CDR3 coding DNA: TGTGCCAGTAACAGCCCGAGCGGAAAATATGGCTACACCTTC.

For this clonotype: One end of the junction varies from germline; a read error may be responsible. The chain joins TRBV12-3 or TRBV12-4 to TRBJ2-5, with D unclear. This CDR3 spans 15 amino acids. CDR3 in DNA: TGTGCCGGCAGTTTTGGACGGAGCGTGCAAGAGACCCAGTACTTC. The encoded protein is CAGSFGRSVQETQYF.

This clonotype has only a few counts. The chain is built from TRBV6-5 and TRBJ1-6, with D maybe TRBD1 (5 bases). V shed 6 bases and J shed 2 bases, with 14 bases lying between them. Germline V gene sequence: CDR1 MNHEY, CDR2 SVGAGI. The CDR3 runs to 16 residues. The CDR3 is CASRKTVTAYNSPLHF. CDR3 nucleotide sequence: TGTGCCAGCAGAAAGACCGTGACAGCCTATAATTCACCCCTCCACTTT.

This chain connects TRBV9 to TRBJ2-4, with 8 positions matching TRBD2. Germline-derived CDR1 and CDR2 are SGDLS and YYNGEE. V lost 3 bases and J lost 8; bases outside the gene matches: 13. The CDR3 sequence is 16 residues long. CDR3 DNA sequence: TGTGCCAGCAGCGAGGGAGCGGGAGTTTTTGGGTACATTCAGTACTTC. It encodes CASSEGAGVFGYIQYF. Supplemented by reference TRBV9 and TRBJ2-4, the full variable domain reads DSGVTQTPKHLITATGQRVTLRCSPRSGDLSVYWYQQSLDQGLQFLIQYYNGEERAKGNILERFSAQQFPDLHSELNLSSLELGDSALYFCASSEGAGVFGYIQYFGAGTRLSVL.

This clonotype has a handful of counts. The V gene is TRBV24-1, the J gene TRBJ2-2; 13 bases fit TRBD2. CDR1 is KGHDR and CDR2 is SFDVKD in the germline V gene. Trimming cost V 7 bases and J 5 bases; bases outside gene matches: 6. This CDR3 comprises 16 residues. CDR3 in amino acids: CATSPKGLAGTGELFF. As DNA, the CDR3 is TGTGCCACCAGCCCAAAGGGACTAGCGGGAACCGGGGAGCTGTTTTTT.

The V gene is TRBV5-6, the J gene TRBJ2-1; 9 positions agree with TRBD1. Trimming took 3 bases from V and 4 from J; bases not matched to a gene: 11. This CDR3 has 17 residues. Germline CDR1 and CDR2: SGHDT and YYEEEE. Here the CDR3 reads CASSWAVGQGNYNEQFF. The CDR3 DNA is TGTGCCAGCAGCTGGGCCGTGGGACAGGGAAATTACAATGAGCAGTTCTTC.

This sequence joins TRBV3-1 and TRBJ2-3, with D perhaps matching TRBD2 (6 bases). The length of the CDR3 is 16 residues. V gave up 6 bases and J gave up 3 bases, with 19 bases separating them. Germline-derived CDR1 and CDR2 are LGHDT and YNNKEL (reference sequence). This CDR3 is CASSPLLGSSTDTQYF. The CDR3 DNA follows: TGTGCCAGCAGTCCCTTACTCGGGAGTTCTACAGATACGCAGTATTTT.

The rearrangement uses TRBV2 and TRBJ1-4; D gene uncertain. Germline CDR1 is SNHLY and CDR2 is FYNNEI. The CDR3 is made up of 13 amino acids. V was trimmed by 3 bases and J by 10 bases, leaving 12 bases between them. DNA for the CDR3: TGTGCCAGCAGTGAGAGGGCCGCAGGAAAACTGTTTTTT. Protein: CASSERAAGKLFF.

The J gene is TRBJ2-1, the V gene TRBV20-1; 7 bases align to TRBD2. From germline, CDR1 is DFQATT and CDR2 SNEGSKA (reference sequence). V gave up 2 bases and J gave up 9 bases; unmatched junction bases: 7. This CDR3 spans 13 amino acids. CDR3 amino acids: CSARLSTGGEQFF. The CDR3 DNA sequence: TGCAGTGCTAGACTATCCACGGGGGGTGAGCAGTTCTTC.